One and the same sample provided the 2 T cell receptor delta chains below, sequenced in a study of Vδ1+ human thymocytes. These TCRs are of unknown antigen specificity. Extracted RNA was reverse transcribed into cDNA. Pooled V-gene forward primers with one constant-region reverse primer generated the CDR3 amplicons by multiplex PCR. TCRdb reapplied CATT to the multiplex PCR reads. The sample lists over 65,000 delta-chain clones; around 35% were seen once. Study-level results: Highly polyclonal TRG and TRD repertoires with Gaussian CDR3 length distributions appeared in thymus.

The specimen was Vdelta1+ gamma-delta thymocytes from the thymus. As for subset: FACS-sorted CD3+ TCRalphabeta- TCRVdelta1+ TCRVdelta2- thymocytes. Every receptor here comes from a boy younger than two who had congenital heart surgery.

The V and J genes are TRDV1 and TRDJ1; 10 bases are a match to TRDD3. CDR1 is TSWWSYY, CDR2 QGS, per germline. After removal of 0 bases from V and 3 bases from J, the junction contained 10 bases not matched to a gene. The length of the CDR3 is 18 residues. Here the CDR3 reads CALGELPVLGDGADKLIF. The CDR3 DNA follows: TGTGCTCTTGGGGAACTGCCCGTACTGGGGGATGGCGCCGATAAACTCATCTTT.

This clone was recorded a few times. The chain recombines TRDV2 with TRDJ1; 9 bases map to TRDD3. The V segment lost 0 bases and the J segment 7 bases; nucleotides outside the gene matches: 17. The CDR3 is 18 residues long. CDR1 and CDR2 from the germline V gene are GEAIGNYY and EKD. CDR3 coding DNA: TGTGCCTGTGACACCGAAAAGGCTTACTGGGGGAGGTTCCGTAAACTCATCTTT. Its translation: CACDTEKAYWGRFRKLIF.